This entry lists 20 T cell receptor beta chains sequenced from one sample in a study of blood T cell repertoires in COVID-19. Measured with immunoSEQ multiplex PCR; TCRdb has only the in-frame clones, and not every one. This table holds some 270,000 clones, 89% found once. The source material was peripheral blood. All receptors derive from a woman in her thirties or forties who had recovered from COVID-19.

This chain uses TRBV24-1 with TRBJ2-1, with a weak D call TRBD2 (5 bases). The length of the CDR3 is 13 residues. V lost 5 bases and J 9 bases, leaving 13 bases between the germline ends. CDR1 is KGHDR and CDR2 is SFDVKD in the germline V gene. Here the CDR3 reads CATSAREWGEQFF. The CDR3 DNA reads as TGTGCCACCAGTGCTAGGGAGTGGGGTGAGCAGTTCTTC.

The chain combines TRBV3-1 (or the pseudogene TRBV3-2) with TRBJ1-2; 10 bases match TRBD1. After removal of 4 bases from V and 8 bases from J, the junction contained 13 bases not matched to a gene. The CDR3 extends over 16 amino acids. The germline gives CDR1 LGHDT, CDR2 YNNKEL (reference sequence). The CDR3: CASSPRDRGIMRGYTF. DNA of the CDR3: TGTGCCAGCAGCCCTCGGGACAGGGGAATAATGAGAGGCTACACCTTC.

This clone was seen a single time. This sequence joins TRBV5-6 and TRBJ2-7; 9 nucleotides line up with TRBD2. V trimming: 10 bases; J trimming: 5 bases; junction bases outside the gene matches: 13. In germline, CDR1 is SGHDT, CDR2 YYEEEE. The CDR3 runs to 14 residues. The CDR3 nucleotides are TGTGCCCGCGGGGCGGGGGGGACCGGCCACGAGCAGTACTTC. It is translated as CARGAGGTGHEQYF.

The J gene is TRBJ2-2, the V gene TRBV5-6; D not resolved. The CDR3 is 12 amino acids. Trimming left V 4 bases short and J 8 bases short, with 9 bases between. The germline gives CDR1 SGHDT, CDR2 YYEEEE. CDR3 amino acids: CASSQVRGELFF. As DNA, the CDR3 is TGTGCCAGCAGCCAGGTTCGAGGGGAGCTGTTTTTT.

Only one count was recorded for this clone. This chain joins TRBV11-3 and TRBJ1-1; D may be TRBD1 (6 bases). The CDR3 is 13 residues long. Germline-derived CDR1 and CDR2 are SGHNT and YENEEA. V was trimmed by 2 bases and J by 3 bases, leaving 7 bases between them. The CDR3 sequence is CASSLYRDTEAFF. The CDR3 coding sequence is TGTGCCAGCAGCTTATACAGGGACACTGAAGCTTTCTTT.

The chain recombines TRBV7-9 with TRBJ2-7, with D possibly being TRBD1 (8 bases). The ends were cut back, 3 bases at V and 13 bases at J, with 16 bases in the middle. Germline CDR1 reads SEHNR; CDR2 reads FQNEAQ (reference sequence). The CDR3 has 12 amino acids. The CDR3 protein is CASSFEQGGFYV. The CDR3 nucleotides are TGTGCCAGCAGCTTTGAACAGGGGGGGTTCTACGTC.

The chain recombines TRBV28 with TRBJ1-4, with D unresolved. V gave up 7 bases and J gave up 0 bases, with 6 bases separating them. Germline loops: CDR1 MDHEN, CDR2 SYDVKM. This CDR3 has 13 amino acids. The CDR3 sequence: CASNSATNEKLFF. CDR3 nucleotide sequence: TGTGCCAGCAACAGTGCAACTAATGAAAAACTGTTTTTT.

The CDR3 here is CASSPPGELDAFF. The DNA of the CDR3 is TGTGCCAGCAGCCCCCCGGGGGAGCTTGATGCTTTCTTT. The genes are TRBV6-5 and TRBJ1-1; perhaps TRBD1 as D (5 bases). The CDR3 loop spans 13 amino acids. Germline-derived CDR1 and CDR2 are MNHEY and SVGAGI. Deletions cut 6 bases from V and 11 bases from J, with 19 bases between.

DNA for the CDR3: TGTGCCAGCAGCTCAAGTCCCGGGACTAGCGTGTACCAAGAGACCCAGTACTTC. Residues: CASSSSPGTSVYQETQYF. This chain links TRBV7-2 with TRBJ2-5; TRBD2 aligns across 10 bases. V shed 4 bases, J shed 0 bases, and the junction held 11 bases outside the gene matches. Germline loops: CDR1 SGHTA, CDR2 FQGNSA. The CDR3 totals 18 residues.

The CDR3 protein is CASSLGSRARGGYTF. In DNA form, the CDR3 reads TGTGCCAGCAGTTTGGGGTCAAGGGCCCGAGGGGGCTACACCTTC. V usage is TRBV27 and J usage is TRBJ1-2; unclear D gene. Germline assignment: CDR1 MNHEY and CDR2 SMNVEV (reference sequence). Trimming stripped 3 bases from V and 8 bases from J, with 19 bases between. CDR3 length equals 15 residues.

The chain links TRBV7-7 to TRBJ2-5; D is possibly TRBD1 (7 bases). The CDR3 runs to 14 residues. Trimming took 4 bases from V and 4 from J, leaving 13 bases between them. CDR1 is SSHAT and CDR2 is FNYEAQ in the germline V gene (reference sequence). The DNA for the CDR3 is TGTGCCAGCAGCTCCCGACAGGGAGGAGAGACCCAGTACTTC. As protein: CASSSRQGGETQYF.

The chain uses TRBV11-2 and TRBJ2-3; no reliable D call. Germline CDR1 SGHAT, CDR2 FQNNGV. The CDR3 contains 13 residues. Trimming stripped 5 bases from V and 6 bases from J, with 12 bases between. CDR3 sequence reads: CASSQSGRDTQYF. The CDR3 bases are TGTGCCAGCAGCCAATCTGGCAGGGATACGCAGTATTTT.

The chain employs TRBV10-2 and TRBJ2-3; 10 bases map to TRBD2. J was trimmed by 8 bases and V by 6 bases; bases with no gene match: 8. There are 14 residues in the CDR3. CDR1 is WSHSY, CDR2 SAAADI, per germline. CDR3 nucleotides: TGCGCCAGCAGAATCCTAGCGGGGGAGGGTACGCAGTATTTT. It specifies CASRILAGEGTQYF.

This chain connects TRBV4-3 to TRBJ2-5; 7 nucleotides match TRBD1. CDR3 length: 13 amino acids. Germline V gene sequence: CDR1 LGHNA, CDR2 YSLEER. After removal of 3 bases from V and 2 bases from J, the junction contained 0 bases not matched to a gene. For the CDR3, the DNA is TGCGCCAGCAGCCAGGACAGGCAAGAGACCCAGTACTTC. Its protein is CASSQDRQETQYF.

This chain connects TRBV9 to TRBJ2-5, with 9 positions matching TRBD2. The CDR3 is 17 amino acids. Per the germline V gene, CDR1 is SGDLS and CDR2 is YYNGEE. The V segment lost 0 bases and the J segment 1 base; nucleotides outside the gene matches: 7. Written as DNA, the CDR3 is TGTGCCAGCAGCGTAGCTACGAGCGGGGGGTTCCAAGAGACCCAGTACTTC. Translation gives CASSVATSGGFQETQYF.

The chain has TRBV7-3 and TRBJ2-3, with D possibly TRBD1 on 5 matching bases. Germline V CDR1 and CDR2: SGHTA, FQGTGA. The length of the CDR3 is 12 residues. V was clipped by 4 bases and J by 5 bases, with 7 bases between them. CDR3 region: CASSSQGDTQYF. The CDR3 DNA sequence: TGTGCCAGCAGCTCGCAGGGAGATACGCAGTATTTT.

J is TRBJ1-3 and V is TRBV9; no reliable D call. Trimming took off 1 base at V and 6 bases at J, with 14 bases between the two ends. Germline-derived CDR1 and CDR2 are SGDLS and YYNGEE. The CDR3 covers 15 residues. For the CDR3, the DNA is TGTGCCAGCAGCGTATATGGAGGGCGCGAAAACACCATATATTTT. Translation: CASSVYGGRENTIYF.

This CDR3 reads CASSRDGVGAFF. CDR3 DNA: TGTGCCAGCAGCCGGGATGGGGTAGGGGCTTTCTTT. The chain couples TRBV5-5 to TRBJ1-1; D ambiguous. Per the germline V gene, CDR1 is SGHKS and CDR2 is YYEKEE (reference sequence). V gave up 4 bases and J gave up 11 bases, with 15 bases separating them. This CDR3 is built from 12 residues.

The chain joins TRBV21-1 to TRBJ2-4; TRBD2 is taken as the D call from the table, unchecked against the DNA. TRBV21-1 is given as a pseudogene. The CDR3 runs 16 residues. The CDR3 is CASSIDLELAKNIQYF. The CDR3 DNA sequence: TGTGCCAGCAGCATTGACTTGGAACTAGCCAAAAACATTCAGTACTTC.

In its sample, this clone was seen once. This chain connects TRBV5-4 to TRBJ1-2; D uncertain. V lost 5 bases, J lost 0 bases, and 8 bases lay in between. Germline V CDR1 and CDR2: SGHNT, YYREEE (reference sequence). CDR3 length: 13 amino acids. The CDR3 region is CASSTETNYGYTF. The CDR3 region has the DNA TGTGCCAGCAGTACGGAGACTAACTATGGCTACACCTTC.